This T cell receptor (beta chain) is from a study of human versus mouse CDR3 diversity and MHC coevolution. Germline loops: CDR1 WNHNN, CDR2 SYGVQD (reference sequence). Trimming left V 2 bases short and J 7 bases short, with 10 bases between. The CDR3 is made up of 13 amino acids. Profiling relied on immunoSEQ multiplex PCR, and the TCRdb table lists in-frame clones only, not all of them. The table has more than 55,000 clones, roughly 93% seen once. In this sample, this clone turned up once. Source material: naive CD4+ T cells from blood. Subset indicated: CD45RO-negative CD62L-positive naive CD4 T cells. This rearrangement joins TRBV10-1 to TRBJ2-3; the D gene is possibly TRBD2 (5 bases). This clonotype was sampled from a person in their sixties in good health. The CDR3 nucleotides read TGCGCCAGCAGTGAGGAGTCGGGAAATACGCAGTATTTT. It yields the protein CASSEESGNTQYF.